The entry below describes one T cell receptor (beta chain). This clonotype was recorded a few times. It lacks a known antigen. Per-nucleotide qualities are absent, and no much larger clonotype sits a single base away. The sample belongs to a study of early T cells in non-severe SARS-CoV-2 infection (dated by TCRdb to the early 2020s). As for the study more broadly: Because TCR sequencing relied on bulk RNA taken from unsorted whole blood, pairing of alpha and beta chains was not possible.

This was a case-control study nested in a cohort of healthcare workers in London, UK, who had nasopharyngeal swab PCR tests and blood samples taken every week. Healthcare workers were recruited between 23 and 31 March 2020, during the week of the UK lockdown, and were followed weekly for up to about 15 weeks. Preparation of the library involved 5' RACE. Instrument used: NextSeq 500. Unique molecular identifiers were attached to individual cDNA molecules in the TCR library protocol so that sequencing error and PCR bias could be corrected. Sequencing covered both TCR alpha and beta chains, and within each sample the abundances of alpha and beta sequences were tightly co-correlated. Per the authors' processing: Decombinator V4 was used to annotate TCR sequences for V gene, J gene and CDR3. TCRs were defined as expanded if a significant change between any two time points was detected under a Poisson model with p below 0.0001. TCR abundances were normalised to the total number of TCRs sequenced in each sample and reported as counts per million. MAIT TCRs were defined by TRAV1-2 paired with TRAJ12, TRAJ20 or TRAJ33, and iNKT TCRs by TRAV10 paired with TRAJ18. VDJdb, accessed 1 November 2021, was searched for CMV, EBV and SARS-CoV-2 annotated TCRs, with TCRs annotated for multiple antigens excluded. Through fastp at Q25 and MiXCR, TCRdb rebuilt clones from the public reads, retaining in-frame beta chains. Every CDR3 protein is listed once, alongside the most common genes and DNA of its rows. The V and J calls come from TCRdb's annotation, not from the publication. This sample comprises approximately 100,000 distinct CDR3 sequences, about 10% of them detected only once. The ten largest clones capture 4.5% to 5.5% of the sample.

The study at large found these results: VDJdb matching was skewed toward anti-spike CD8 responses and likely underestimated virus-specific expansions, missing private and CD4 specificities.

For CDR1 and CDR2, the germline V gene (reference sequence) lists SGHKS and YYEKEE. A distance of 13 bases separates the germline ends of V and J, which lose 0 bases and 7 bases respectively. Its CDR3 holds 14 amino acids, cysteine through phenylalanine. The DNA shown is the 42-base CDR3, in frame from base 1. The sequence is built from TRBV5-5 and TRBJ1-1, with the D gene call left open. This clonotype was sampled from an adult who was a healthcare worker with PCR-confirmed SARS-CoV-2 infection or an uninfected control (not recorded which). The sample consisted of whole blood. The CDR3 is CASSLGSGVREAFF. The nucleotide sequence is given as TGTGCCAGCAGCTTGGGATCTGGGGTCCGTGAAGCTTTCTTT.